Following are 28 T cell receptor beta chains from one sample sequenced in a study of cytomegalovirus exposure and HLA in healthy donors. PCR amplification relied on 60 Vbeta primers (plus 13 Jbeta primers). Some clones are missing from TCRdb's copy, which holds only in-frame ones; the method was immunoSEQ multiplex PCR. The profile shows approximately 120,000 clones, approximately 71% of them singletons. Sequencing used PBMCs. The source is a man aged 35 to 55 in good health and CMV-seronegative.

This rearrangement joins TRBV4-1 to TRBJ1-6; D unresolved. Trimming removed 4 bases from V and 9 bases from J, with 19 bases in between. The length of the CDR3 is 16 residues. Germline-derived CDR1 and CDR2 are MGHRA and YSYEKL. CDR3 loop: CASSPLPRGSGSPLHF. DNA of the CDR3: TGCGCCAGCAGCCCGCTACCCCGGGGATCGGGTTCACCCCTCCACTTT.

This rearrangement joins TRBV7-2 to TRBJ1-2; D uncertain. Germline values: CDR1 SGHTA, CDR2 FQGNSA. With 5 bases removed from V and 8 bases from J, the gap between germline ends came to 12 bases. The CDR3 contains 12 residues. CDR3 loop: CASSPGIKGYTF. CDR3 bases: TGTGCCAGCAGCCCAGGAATAAAAGGCTACACCTTC.

This chain links TRBV6-5 with TRBJ1-1; 8 nucleotides align to TRBD1. The V and J ends lost 6 bases and 1 base, in that order; junction bases with no gene match: 7. This CDR3 is 15 amino acids long. The germline V gene has CDR1 MNHEY and CDR2 SVGAGI. The CDR3 sequence: CASRAPGTGNTEAFF. The CDR3 DNA reads as TGTGCCAGCAGAGCTCCCGGGACAGGGAACACTGAAGCTTTCTTT.

This clone showed up just a few times. V is TRBV6-5 and J is TRBJ1-2, with TRBD1 matching 10 bases. The germline V gene encodes CDR1 MNHEY and CDR2 SVGAGI. J lost 4 bases, V lost 2 bases, and 7 bases had no gene match. This CDR3 spans 16 amino acids. CDR3 residues: CASSYVRTGGGYGYTF. In nucleotides, the CDR3 is TGTGCCAGCAGTTACGTTCGGACAGGGGGTGGCTATGGCTACACCTTC.

The gene calls are TRBV7-9 and TRBJ2-7; TRBD1 matches at 9 bases. The CDR3 is 14 residues long. V lost 4 bases to trimming and J lost 5 bases; unmatched junction nucleotides: 6. Germline assignment: CDR1 SEHNR and CDR2 FQNEAQ (reference sequence). The CDR3 DNA is TGTGCCAGCAGCTCCGGGACAGGGTTCAACGAGCAGTACTTC. Protein sequence: CASSSGTGFNEQYF.

J is TRBJ1-1 and V is TRBV19; TRBD1 matches at 7 bases. Germline V CDR1 and CDR2: LNHDA, SQIVND (reference sequence). The junction had 4 bases not matched to a gene; V was cut back by 5 bases and J by 1 base. The CDR3 is 14 residues long. DNA of the CDR3: TGTGCCAGTAGTGTCGGACAGGCGAACACTGAAGCTTTCTTT. Protein: CASSVGQANTEAFF.

The V call is TRBV23-1, the J call TRBJ2-1; D gene ambiguous. TRBV23-1 is given ORF status, its function remaining uncertain. The CDR3 covers 15 residues. V lost 11 bases, J lost 5 bases, and 22 bases lay in between. The CDR3 sequence is CASQVGSPAHNEQFF. CDR3 coding DNA: TGCGCCTCCCAGGTCGGCAGCCCAGCCCACAATGAGCAGTTCTTC.

This chain uses TRBV28 with TRBJ2-4; a weak D match, TRBD2 (6 bases). Germline V gene lookup returns CDR1 MDHEN and CDR2 SYDVKM. Trimming left V 6 bases short and J 0 bases short, with 15 bases between. The CDR3 runs 16 residues. CDR3 DNA: TGTGCCAGCAGCCTTTGGGGAGGCAGAGCCAAAAACATTCAGTACTTC. Its translation: CASSLWGGRAKNIQYF.

V usage is TRBV6-4 and J usage is TRBJ2-6; 7 bases map to TRBD1. The CDR3 covers 19 residues. Trimming took 0 bases from V and 2 from J; bases not matched to a gene: 10. CDR1 is MRHNA and CDR2 is SNTAGT in the germline V gene. Written as DNA, the CDR3 is TGTGCCAGCAGTGACTCTTGTGAGGGGGCGCCCCCTGGGGCCAACGTCCTGACTTTC. Its translation: CASSDSCEGAPPGANVLTF.

This clone was seen a single time. The gene calls are TRBV29-1 and TRBJ2-3; D uncertain. V lost 0 bases to trimming and J lost 0 bases, with 13 bases between them. CDR1 is SQVTM, CDR2 ANQGSEA, per germline. The length of the CDR3 is 16 residues. CDR3 nucleotides: TGCAGCGTTGAAGAGGAGCCGCACCCTAGCACAGATACGCAGTATTTT. Its translation is CSVEEEPHPSTDTQYF.

The V call is TRBV20-1, the J call TRBJ2-7; TRBD1 matches at 7 bases. J gave up 4 bases and V 4 bases, and 1 base lay outside the gene matches. Germline V gene sequence: CDR1 DFQATT, CDR2 SNEGSKA (reference sequence). The CDR3 runs 11 residues. In nucleotides, the CDR3 is TGCAGTGCTACGACAGGGTACGAGCAGTACTTC. Residues: CSATTGYEQYF.

The chain employs TRBV13 and TRBJ2-7; possible D gene TRBD2, 5 bases. Per germline, CDR1 PRHDT and CDR2 FYEKMQ (reference sequence). V gave up 4 bases and J gave up 6 bases, with 22 bases separating them. This CDR3 region has 16 residues. This CDR3 reads CASSSLPRTGPGEQYF. DNA of the CDR3: TGTGCCAGCAGCTCCCTTCCCCGGACTGGGCCCGGCGAGCAGTACTTC.

This chain connects TRBV15 to TRBJ1-5; TRBD1 is a possible D gene (6 bases). Germline V gives CDR1 LNHNV, CDR2 YYDKDF (reference sequence). Deletions cut 0 bases from V and 5 bases from J, with 14 bases between. This CDR3 contains 16 residues. As DNA, the CDR3 is TGTGCCACCAGCAGAGATCGTGGGGACACGGATCAGCCCCAGCATTTT. Translated, it gives CATSRDRGDTDQPQHF.

This clone was recorded only once. The chain has TRBV4-3 and TRBJ2-7; 12 bases line up with TRBD1. V trimming: 4 bases; J trimming: 2 bases; junction bases outside the gene matches: 21. Germline CDR1 is LGHNA and CDR2 is YSLEER. There are 21 residues in the CDR3. CDR3 DNA: TGCGCCAGCAGCCGCCCTCCCCCAGGGACAGGGGGCCTATCACTAACCTACGAGCAGTACTTC. This gives the protein CASSRPPPGTGGLSLTYEQYF.

The gene calls are TRBV2 and TRBJ2-5; TRBD1 matches at 9 bases. The CDR3 loop spans 16 amino acids. Germline assignment: CDR1 SNHLY and CDR2 FYNNEI. The V segment lost 3 bases and the J segment 5 bases; nucleotides outside the gene matches: 10. CDR3 in amino acids: CASSDLRDRADETQYF. CDR3 DNA: TGTGCCAGCAGTGACCTCCGGGACAGGGCGGACGAGACCCAGTACTTC.

The chain has TRBV5-4 and TRBJ1-2, with 7 bases fitting TRBD1. Germline V gene lookup returns CDR1 SGHNT and CDR2 YYREEE (reference sequence). This CDR3 comprises 15 residues. The junction had 7 bases not matched to a gene; V was cut back by 0 bases and J by 5 bases. CDR3: CASSLAGQPVYGYTF. The CDR3 bases are TGTGCCAGCAGCTTGGCGGGACAGCCCGTATATGGCTACACCTTC.

V gene TRBV7-9 combines with J gene TRBJ1-1; D is ambiguous. Trimming cost V 8 bases and J 6 bases, with 10 bases left between them. Germline V CDR1 and CDR2: SEHNR, FQNEAQ (reference sequence). The CDR3 runs to 11 residues. CDR3 in amino acids: CASELSPEAFF. In DNA form, the CDR3 reads TGTGCCAGCGAGCTTAGTCCTGAAGCTTTCTTT. The full variable domain, rest sourced from reference TRBV7-9 and TRBJ1-1, is DTGVSQNPRHKITKRGQNVTFRCDPISEHNRLYWYRQTLGQGPEFLTYFQNEAQLEKSRLLSDRFSAERPKGSFSTLEIQRTEQGDSAMYLCASELSPEAFFGQGTRLTVV.

The V and J genes are TRBV7-6 and TRBJ2-3, with D perhaps matching TRBD2 (5 bases). Trimming stripped 0 bases from V and 1 base from J, with 11 bases between. Germline V gene lookup returns CDR1 SGHVS and CDR2 FNYEAQ. The CDR3 is made up of 16 amino acids. The CDR3 here is CASSLAGAGRTDTQYF. The CDR3 nucleotides are TGTGCCAGCAGCTTAGCGGGAGCAGGTCGCACAGATACGCAGTATTTT. The complete variable domain, with remaining parts taken from reference TRBV7-6 and TRBJ2-3, reads GAGVSQSPRYKVTKRGQDVALRCDPISGHVSLYWYRQALGQGPEFLTYFNYEAQQDKSGLPNDRFSAERPEGSISTLTIQRTEQRDSAMYRCASSLAGAGRTDTQYFGPGTRLTVL.

The genes are TRBV6-5 and TRBJ2-7; D possibly corresponds to TRBD1 (6 bases). This CDR3 is 12 amino acids long. V was shortened by 6 bases and J by 5 bases, with 11 bases between the two germline ends. Germline values: CDR1 MNHEY, CDR2 SVGAGI. The CDR3 nucleotides are TGTGCCAGCAGCCCGGCAGGGGACGAGCAGTACTTC. Amino acids: CASSPAGDEQYF.

The genes are TRBV5-1 and TRBJ2-3, with unresolved D. CDR1 is SGHRS and CDR2 is YFSETQ in the germline V gene. V was shortened by 0 bases and J by 6 bases, with 8 bases between the two germline ends. This CDR3 spans 13 amino acids. CDR3 DNA sequence: TGCGCCAGCAGCTTGGTAGCCCGCGATACGCAGTATTTT. Protein product: CASSLVARDTQYF.

This clone was counted only a few times. The V call is TRBV4-1, the J call TRBJ1-4; a possible D gene is TRBD1 (5 bases). Trimming shortened V by 1 base and J by 7 bases, and 13 bases separated the two germline ends. This CDR3 has 15 residues. Germline CDR1 and CDR2: MGHRA and YSYEKL. CDR3 region: CASSQVAVRGEKLFF. CDR3 sequence (DNA): TGCGCCAGCAGCCAAGTCGCGGTAAGGGGTGAAAAACTGTTTTTT.

The V gene is TRBV25-1, the J gene TRBJ2-3; 9 bases fit TRBD1. The CDR3 covers 16 residues. With 7 bases clipped from V and 6 bases from J, the junction kept 14 bases outside the gene matches. Germline loops: CDR1 MGHDK, CDR2 SYGVNS. The CDR3 DNA follows: TGTGCCAGCAACTTAGGACAGGGGCTAGTGTCTGATACGCAGTATTTT. Translating gives CASNLGQGLVSDTQYF.

The chain is built from TRBV29-1 and TRBJ1-2; 9 bases match TRBD1. Germline V gene data show CDR1 as SQVTM and CDR2 as ANQGSEA. Trimming took 4 bases from V and 4 from J; bases not matched to a gene: 1. This CDR3 has 12 residues. The CDR3 bases are TGCAGCGTTGGGGACAGGGTCTATGGCTACACCTTC. Translated: CSVGDRVYGYTF.

This clone occurred once. This chain joins TRBV29-1 and TRBJ1-2, with D possibly being TRBD1 (6 bases). Per germline, CDR1 SQVTM and CDR2 ANQGSEA. This CDR3 spans 13 amino acids. Deletions cut 7 bases from V and 4 bases from J, with 16 bases between. In DNA, the CDR3 is TGCAGCGCCGGAGCGGACAGCGTCTATGGCTACACCTTC. Its translation: CSAGADSVYGYTF.

The rearrangement links TRBV2 to TRBJ2-7, with D hard to call. Trimming removed 4 bases from V and 2 bases from J, with 9 bases in between. Per the germline V gene, CDR1 is SNHLY and CDR2 is FYNNEI. The CDR3 is made up of 13 amino acids. The CDR3 sequence is CASSGPVPYEQYF. The CDR3 bases are TGTGCCAGCAGTGGTCCAGTTCCCTACGAGCAGTACTTC.

The rearrangement joins TRBV4-3 to TRBJ2-1, with 9 bases aligning to TRBD2. V was pared by 1 base and J by 3 bases, with 1 base of the junction left unmatched. Germline V gives CDR1 LGHNA, CDR2 YSLEER. There are 15 residues in the CDR3. The CDR3 loop reads CASSQGGGVYNEQFF. CDR3 nucleotide sequence: TGCGCCAGCAGCCAAGGCGGGGGGGTCTACAATGAGCAGTTCTTC.

The chain employs TRBV19 and TRBJ2-1; 12 bases line up with TRBD2. The CDR3 has 18 amino acids. V shed 3 bases, J shed 4 bases, and the junction held 10 bases outside the gene matches. Germline CDR1 LNHDA, CDR2 SQIVND (reference sequence). CDR3 coding DNA: TGTGCCAGTAGTATCCCTAGCGGGGGGGCCTTGATTTACAATGAGCAGTTCTTC. This gives the protein CASSIPSGGALIYNEQFF. Full variable domain (missing parts from reference TRBV19 and TRBJ2-1): DGGITQSPKYLFRKEGQNVTLSCEQNLNHDAMYWYRQDPGQGLRLIYYSQIVNDFQKGDIAEGYSVSREKKESFPLTVTSAQKNPTAFYLCASSIPSGGALIYNEQFFGPGTRLTVL.

J is TRBJ2-5 and V is TRBV5-1, with 12 bases identical to TRBD2. V lost 3 bases and J lost 3; bases outside the gene matches: 9. Per the germline V gene, CDR1 is SGHRS and CDR2 is YFSETQ. The CDR3 has 17 residues. The CDR3 here is CASSSRRASGGEETQYF. As DNA, the CDR3 is TGCGCCAGCAGCTCCCGAAGGGCTAGCGGGGGGGAAGAGACCCAGTACTTC.